This T cell receptor beta chain was identified during a study of blood T cell repertoires in COVID-19. Study in general: Nucleic acid was either cDNA or gDNA, and it came from T cells, B-cell-depleted T cells, or PBMCs.

Libraries were prepared by immunoSEQ multiplex PCR; TCRdb keeps only in-frame clonotypes and omits some of them. The repertoire holds about 85,000 clones, with 90% as singletons. The sequenced material came from peripheral blood. The source of this sequence is a woman of 80 years or more with active or convalescent COVID-19.

DNA of the CDR3: TGTGCCAGCAGCCTAATGCTAGCGGGAGGCACAGATACGCAGTATTTT. As protein: CASSLMLAGGTDTQYF. This chain uses TRBV11-2 with TRBJ2-3; TRBD2 matches at 10 bases. Germline V CDR1 and CDR2: SGHAT, FQNNGV. Trimming removed 5 bases from V and 1 base from J; junction bases left unmatched: 6. The CDR3 is 16 amino acids.